Listed here are 21 T cell receptor beta chains from one sample, sequenced in a study of blood T cell repertoires in COVID-19. Measured with immunoSEQ multiplex PCR; TCRdb has only the in-frame clones, and not every one. This table holds 190,000 or so clones, around 80% found once. The sequenced sample was peripheral blood. The receptors were gathered from an elderly woman with active or convalescent COVID-19.

The chain employs TRBV5-1 and TRBJ2-7, with a weak D call TRBD1 (5 bases). Looked up from germline, CDR1 is SGHRS and CDR2 is YFSETQ. CDR3 length equals 14 residues. Trimming removed 0 bases from V and 2 bases from J, with 9 bases in between. CDR3 nucleotide sequence: TGCGCCAGCAGCTTGGTTGTAGGGGCCTACGAGCAGTACTTC. This sequence encodes CASSLVVGAYEQYF. Using reference TRBV5-1 and TRBJ2-7 for the parts outside the CDR3, the full variable domain is KAGVTQTPRYLIKTRGQQVTLSCSPISGHRSVSWYQQTPGQGLQFLFEYFSETQRNKGNFPGRFSGRQFSNSRSEMNVSTLELGDSALYLCASSLVVGAYEQYFGPGTRLTVT.

Regarding this clone: Other DNA sequences in this specimen translate into the identical CDR3. The chain has TRBV18 and TRBJ1-5, with D possibly matching TRBD1 (5 bases). V lost 3 bases and J lost 4, with 7 bases in between. The CDR3 loop spans 13 amino acids. CDR1 KGHSH and CDR2 LQKENI come from the germline V gene. The CDR3 region is CASSPGGNQPQHF. CDR3 DNA sequence: TGTGCCAGCTCACCGGGGGGGAATCAGCCCCAGCATTTT. The complete variable domain, with remaining parts taken from reference TRBV18 and TRBJ1-5, reads NAGVMQNPRHLVRRRGQEARLRCSPMKGHSHVYWYRQLPEEGLKFMVYLQKENIIDESGMPKERFSAEFPKEGPSILRIQQVVRGDSAAYFCASSPGGNQPQHFGDGTRLSIL.

V is TRBV6-2 or TRBV6-3 and J is TRBJ2-3; possibly TRBD2 for D (6 bases). V dropped 1 base and J dropped 1 base, with 15 bases sitting between them. In germline, CDR1 is MNHEY, CDR2 SVGEGT. CDR3 length equals 17 residues. CDR3 in amino acids: CASSYFLDYLGTDTQYF. The CDR3, as DNA: TGTGCCAGCAGTTACTTCCTGGACTATTTGGGCACAGATACGCAGTATTTT.

The chain joins TRBV5-1 to TRBJ1-1, with D possibly being TRBD1 (6 bases). V lost 0 bases to trimming and J lost 11 bases, with 14 bases between them. The CDR3 has 13 amino acids. Germline CDR1 and CDR2: SGHRS and YFSETQ. CDR3 nucleotide sequence: TGCGCCAGCAGCTTGGATCCCCAGGGGACGGCTTTCTTT. This sequence encodes CASSLDPQGTAFF.

J is TRBJ1-5 and V is TRBV9, with TRBD1 as a possible D gene (5 bases). CDR1 SGDLS and CDR2 YYNGEE come from the germline V gene. The CDR3 runs to 13 residues. Between the trimmed V and J ends, which lost 0 bases and 10 bases, there was a span of 11 bases. CDR3 bases: TGTGCCAGCAGCGTAGATCGTAGGGGTCCCCAGCATTTT. Its protein product is CASSVDRRGPQHF.

The chain uses TRBV6-2 or TRBV6-3 and TRBJ2-6; the D gene is possibly TRBD1 (6 bases). Deletions cut 6 bases from V and 4 bases from J, with 16 bases between. CDR1 MNHEY and CDR2 SVGEGT come from the germline V gene. The CDR3 contains 16 residues. CDR3 in amino acids: CASSISTGPGANVLTF. The CDR3 DNA follows: TGTGCCAGCAGCATCTCAACAGGGCCCGGGGCCAACGTCCTGACTTTC.

For this clone: The same CDR3 arises from other DNA sequences in this sample as well. The J gene is TRBJ1-5, the V gene TRBV28, with 9 bases fitting TRBD1. Germline loops: CDR1 MDHEN, CDR2 SYDVKM. J lost 2 bases, V lost 5 bases, and 1 base had no gene match. CDR3 length equals 14 residues. The CDR3 sequence: CASSRDRGNQPQHF. The CDR3 DNA sequence: TGTGCCAGCAGTAGGGACAGGGGCAATCAGCCCCAGCATTTT.

V and J are TRBV6-1 and TRBJ1-5; D is possibly TRBD1 (5 bases). V lost 2 bases and J lost 5, with 10 bases in between. Germline V gene lookup returns CDR1 MNHNS and CDR2 SASEGT. The CDR3 is 14 amino acids. CDR3 amino acids: CASSESGSHQPQHF. DNA of the CDR3: TGTGCCAGCAGTGAATCAGGGTCTCATCAGCCCCAGCATTTT.

The chain uses TRBV7-6 and TRBJ2-2; 7 bases line up with TRBD2. The CDR3 length is 12 residues. The junction had 0 bases not matched to a gene; V was cut back by 6 bases and J by 5 bases. Germline CDR1 SGHVS, CDR2 FNYEAQ. The CDR3 DNA sequence: TGTGCCAGCAGGGGGGGGACCGGGGAGCTGTTTTTT. This sequence encodes CASRGGTGELFF.

J is TRBJ1-5 and V is TRBV6-1, with 9 positions matching TRBD1. Germline trimming cut 4 bases from V and 1 base from J; bases unmatched to any gene: 11. This CDR3 has 18 amino acids. Germline CDR1 is MNHNS and CDR2 is SASEGT. The CDR3 spells CASSGPLQGAYSNQPQHF. The CDR3 DNA sequence: TGTGCCAGCAGTGGCCCGTTACAGGGGGCTTACAGCAATCAGCCCCAGCATTTT.

The chain employs TRBV10-3 and TRBJ1-2, with 8 bases matching TRBD1. The germline V gene has CDR1 ENHRY and CDR2 SYGVKD. The CDR3 is 14 amino acids. Germline trimming cut 3 bases from V and 4 bases from J; bases unmatched to any gene: 4. The DNA of the CDR3 is TGTGCCATCAGTGACCCTGACAGGGGCTATGGCTACACCTTC. Translating gives CAISDPDRGYGYTF.

J is TRBJ2-1 and V is TRBV6-5; 8 bases are shared with TRBD1. Trimming took 0 bases from V and 5 from J; bases not matched to a gene: 6. Germline V lookup: CDR1 MNHEY, CDR2 SVGAGI. The CDR3 is made up of 16 amino acids. DNA of the CDR3: TGTGCCAGCAGTTACTCGCCCGCGACAGGGGACAATGAGCAGTTCTTC. Translated, it gives CASSYSPATGDNEQFF.

The rearrangement uses TRBV4-2 and TRBJ2-3; 9 nucleotides agree with TRBD2. CDR3 length equals 16 residues. The V gene end was trimmed by 0 bases and the J gene end by 2 bases; junction bases not matched to a gene: 3. The germline V gene has CDR1 LGHNA and CDR2 YNFKEQ. CDR3 amino acids: CASSQDERGATDTQYF. CDR3 in DNA: TGTGCCAGCAGCCAAGACGAGCGGGGGGCCACAGATACGCAGTATTTT.

This clone was seen more than once but under ten times. V usage is TRBV30 and J usage is TRBJ1-2; D may be TRBD1 (5 bases). The CDR3 is made up of 12 amino acids. The germline V and J ends were trimmed by 2 bases and 4 bases, with 8 bases remaining between them. Germline CDR1 and CDR2: GTSNPN and SVGIG (reference sequence). The CDR3 sequence is CAWSRQSYGYTF. Written as DNA, the CDR3 is TGTGCCTGGAGTCGACAGTCCTATGGCTACACCTTC. The full variable domain, its missing parts supplied by reference TRBV30 and TRBJ1-2, is SQTIHQWPATLVQPVGSPLSLECTVEGTSNPNLYWYRQAAGRGLQLLFYSVGIGQISSEVPQNLSASRPQDRQFILSSKKLLLSDSGFYLCAWSRQSYGYTFGSGTRLTVV.

The V gene is TRBV6-6, the J gene TRBJ1-1, with D possibly matching TRBD1 (5 bases). The CDR3 sequence is 18 residues long. In germline, CDR1 is MNHNY, CDR2 SVGAGI (reference sequence). The ends were cut back, 5 bases at V and 4 bases at J, with 26 bases in the middle. The CDR3 sequence is CASSHNIRPWGYSTEAFF. The CDR3 DNA reads TGTGCCAGCAGTCACAATATTAGGCCATGGGGCTACAGCACTGAAGCTTTCTTT.

V is TRBV5-6 and J is TRBJ1-2; 10 nucleotides agree with TRBD1. The CDR3 contains 15 residues. Per the germline V gene, CDR1 is SGHDT and CDR2 is YYEEEE. With 4 bases clipped from V and 4 bases from J, the junction kept 7 bases outside the gene matches. CDR3 protein: CASSLGTGVFYGYTF. DNA of the CDR3: TGTGCCAGCAGCCTCGGGACAGGGGTTTTCTATGGCTACACCTTC.

This chain uses TRBV2 with TRBJ1-2; possible D gene TRBD1, 5 bases. Deletions cut 6 bases from V and 5 bases from J, with 13 bases between. The CDR3 extends over 13 amino acids. Germline V CDR1 and CDR2: SNHLY, FYNNEI. CDR3 coding DNA: TGTGCCAGCAGGACGGGACTTGGGTATGGCTACACCTTC. It specifies CASRTGLGYGYTF.

The chain carries TRBV10-3 and TRBJ1-1; 7 bases match TRBD1. Trimming at V came to 4 bases and at J to 3 bases, leaving 5 bases not matched to a gene. Germline values: CDR1 ENHRY, CDR2 SYGVKD. The CDR3 spans 14 residues. The CDR3 DNA reads as TGTGCCATCAGTGCCGGGCAGGGGGACACTGAAGCTTTCTTT. Protein product: CAISAGQGDTEAFF.

V and J are TRBV7-9 and TRBJ1-5; 7 bases map to TRBD1. The CDR3 covers 15 residues. The junction had 4 bases not matched to a gene; V was cut back by 4 bases and J by 1 base. Germline values: CDR1 SEHNR, CDR2 FQNEAQ (reference sequence). DNA for the CDR3: TGTGCCAGCAGCTCGTCAGGGGGGAGCAATCAGCCCCAGCATTTT. As protein: CASSSSGGSNQPQHF.

A few counts support this clone. The J gene is TRBJ1-2, the V gene TRBV2, with D perhaps matching TRBD1 (6 bases). Germline V gene lookup returns CDR1 SNHLY and CDR2 FYNNEI. The CDR3 consists of 13 residues. V lost 5 bases and J 8 bases, leaving 15 bases between the germline ends. The CDR3 region has the DNA TGTGCCAGCAGTTTTACAGGGTTCTTGGGCTACACCTTC. The encoded protein is CASSFTGFLGYTF.

V usage is TRBV5-5 and J usage is TRBJ1-2; TRBD1 matches at 7 bases. The length of the CDR3 is 16 residues. CDR1 is SGHKS, CDR2 YYEKEE, per germline (reference sequence). Unmatched junction bases numbered 12, after V lost 2 bases and J lost 5 bases. As DNA, the CDR3 is TGTGCCAGCAGCTTTAACCTCGGGGACAGCTCATATGGCTACACCTTC. Translation gives CASSFNLGDSSYGYTF.